One and the same sample provided the 23 T cell receptor beta chains below, sequenced in a study of blood T cell repertoires in COVID-19. Only in-frame clones appear in the TCRdb table, and some are missing; sequencing was by immunoSEQ multiplex PCR. The sample records 250,000 to 300,000 clones, roughly nine tenths being singletons. Sample: peripheral blood. The receptors originated from a man in his late teens or twenties with active or convalescent COVID-19.

The chain employs TRBV24-1 and TRBJ1-1; 9 nucleotides match TRBD1. Germline CDR1 KGHDR, CDR2 SFDVKD. CDR3 length equals 13 residues. V shed 9 bases, J shed 1 base, and the junction held 2 bases outside the gene matches. In DNA form, the CDR3 reads TGTGCCACCGTGGGACAGGGGAACACTGAAGCTTTCTTT. Its translation is CATVGQGNTEAFF.

The rearrangement joins TRBV2 to TRBJ1-3; D may be TRBD1 (6 bases). Germline CDR1 and CDR2: SNHLY and FYNNEI. The ends were cut back, 7 bases at V and 3 bases at J, with 13 bases in the middle. The CDR3 contains 14 residues. In nucleotides, the CDR3 is TGTGCCAGCACTTACAGGGTTCTTGGAAACACCATATATTTT. Amino acid sequence: CASTYRVLGNTIYF.

This clone was seen just once. The chain is built from TRBV19 and TRBJ2-4; the match to TRBD1 covers 9 bases. The CDR3 length is 14 residues. Germline V gene lookup returns CDR1 LNHDA and CDR2 SQIVND (reference sequence). With V trimmed by 7 bases and J by 7 bases, 8 bases remained unmatched. CDR3 sequence: CASNSGTGRNIQYF. DNA for the CDR3: TGTGCCAGTAACTCCGGGACAGGGAGGAACATTCAGTACTTC.

This chain joins TRBV6-5 and TRBJ2-1, with D possibly matching TRBD1 (6 bases). CDR1 is MNHEY and CDR2 is SVGAGI in the germline V gene. The CDR3 extends over 13 amino acids. V lost 10 bases and J 7 bases, leaving 17 bases between the germline ends. This chain's CDR3 is CATGQPSVNEQFF. CDR3 DNA sequence: TGTGCCACTGGACAGCCGAGCGTGAATGAGCAGTTCTTC.

The chain links TRBV25-1 to TRBJ1-2; a possible D gene is TRBD1 (6 bases). V dropped 2 bases and J dropped 6 bases, with 10 bases sitting between them. The CDR3 spans 13 residues. CDR1 is MGHDK and CDR2 is SYGVNS in the germline V gene. CDR3 DNA: TGTGCCAGCAGTGAAAGAGAGGGGGATGGCTACACCTTC. Protein: CASSEREGDGYTF.

This clone was seen only once. This chain joins TRBV29-1 and TRBJ2-3; 7 bases align to TRBD2. J was trimmed by 10 bases and V by 3 bases; bases with no gene match: 7. Germline CDR1 is SQVTM and CDR2 is ANQGSEA. The CDR3 covers 12 residues. CDR3 in DNA: TGCAGCGTTGATCGGCGGGAGATTGCGCAGTATTTT. Its translation: CSVDRREIAQYF.

This chain joins TRBV29-1 and TRBJ1-4; D is possibly TRBD1 (5 bases). CDR3 length: 13 amino acids. Germline CDR1 and CDR2: SQVTM and ANQGSEA. V dropped 2 bases and J dropped 8 bases, with 12 bases sitting between them. The CDR3 protein is CSVERGIGEKLFF. CDR3 in DNA: TGCAGCGTTGAACGGGGGATAGGGGAAAAACTGTTTTTT.

The chain uses TRBV2 and TRBJ1-5; D is perhaps TRBD1 (6 bases). The CDR3 length is 12 residues. The V gene's germline CDR1 is SNHLY and CDR2 FYNNEI. V was cut by 4 bases and J by 5 bases, with 6 bases left in between. The CDR3 is CASSGTDQPQHF. The CDR3, as DNA: TGTGCCAGCAGTGGGACAGATCAGCCCCAGCATTTT.

Only a few counts were recorded for this clone. This chain joins TRBV28 and TRBJ2-5; 7 bases fit TRBD2. CDR3 length equals 15 residues. The V segment lost 2 bases and the J segment 7 bases; nucleotides outside the gene matches: 10. From germline, CDR1 is MDHEN and CDR2 SYDVKM. Written as DNA, the CDR3 is TGTGCCAGCAGTTTAGGCCTAGCGGCGGTCGGGACCCAGTACTTC. Protein product: CASSLGLAAVGTQYF.

The J gene is TRBJ2-1, the V gene TRBV24-1; 9 bases line up with TRBD2. The CDR3 extends over 14 amino acids. V lost 2 bases to trimming and J lost 7 bases; unmatched junction nucleotides: 2. Looked up from germline, CDR1 is KGHDR and CDR2 is SFDVKD. The CDR3 region is CATSDSGLANEQFF. Here the CDR3 DNA reads TGTGCCACCAGTGATTCGGGACTAGCAAATGAGCAGTTCTTC.

The V call is TRBV10-2, the J call TRBJ1-3; D might be TRBD1 (6 bases). CDR3 length equals 15 residues. Germline CDR1 is WSHSY and CDR2 is SAAADI. The V end lost 10 bases, the J end lost 1 base, and 17 bases lay between the germline ends. CDR3 DNA sequence: TGCGCCACCGTGGACAGTATCACTTCTGGAAACACCATATATTTT. Its translation is CATVDSITSGNTIYF.

This rearrangement joins TRBV7-9 to TRBJ2-1; 13 positions agree with TRBD2. This CDR3 is built from 17 residues. Trimming took 2 bases from V and 7 from J; bases not matched to a gene: 8. CDR1 is SEHNR, CDR2 FQNEAQ, per germline (reference sequence). The chain's CDR3 is CASSLRWTSGRLNEQFF. CDR3 DNA: TGTGCCAGCAGCTTACGGTGGACTAGCGGGAGATTAAATGAGCAGTTCTTC. Complete variable domain (other parts from reference TRBV7-9 and TRBJ2-1): DTGVSQNPRHKITKRGQNVTFRCDPISEHNRLYWYRQTLGQGPEFLTYFQNEAQLEKSRLLSDRFSAERPKGSFSTLEIQRTEQGDSAMYLCASSLRWTSGRLNEQFFGPGTRLTVL.

The V call is TRBV9, the J call TRBJ2-1; a possible D gene is TRBD2 (5 bases). V was clipped by 4 bases and J by 0 bases, with 17 bases between them. This CDR3 contains 17 residues. The V gene's germline CDR1 is SGDLS and CDR2 YYNGEE. The CDR3 nucleotides are TGTGCCAGCAGCTTAACTAGTCCCCAAAGCTCCTACAATGAGCAGTTCTTC. This sequence encodes CASSLTSPQSSYNEQFF. The variable domain in full, completed from reference TRBV9 and TRBJ2-1, reads DSGVTQTPKHLITATGQRVTLRCSPRSGDLSVYWYQQSLDQGLQFLIQYYNGEERAKGNILERFSAQQFPDLHSELNLSSLELGDSALYFCASSLTSPQSSYNEQFFGPGTRLTVL.

This chain links TRBV5-1 with TRBJ2-7; the D gene is possibly TRBD2 (5 bases). CDR1 is SGHRS and CDR2 is YFSETQ in the germline V gene. This CDR3 spans 15 amino acids. V dropped 4 bases and J dropped 0 bases, with 14 bases sitting between them. This CDR3 reads CASSPHEGLSYEQYF. The CDR3 DNA reads as TGCGCCAGCAGCCCCCATGAGGGTCTCTCCTACGAGCAGTACTTC.

This chain connects TRBV9 to TRBJ2-3; D not certain. Trimming shortened V by 2 bases and J by 4 bases, and 14 bases separated the two germline ends. This CDR3 spans 15 amino acids. CDR1 and CDR2 (germline): SGDLS, YYNGEE. The CDR3 DNA reads TGTGCCAGCAGCGTCTCATCTTTTACAGCAGATACGCAGTATTTT. This codes for CASSVSSFTADTQYF.

This sequence joins TRBV7-8 and TRBJ1-2, with D perhaps matching TRBD1 (5 bases). Trimming took 1 base from V and 6 from J, leaving 12 bases between them. This CDR3 is built from 14 residues. CDR1 SGHVS and CDR2 FQNEAQ come from the germline V gene. CDR3 sequence (DNA): TGTGCCAGCAGCTTAGGGCAGGGTGAAGATGGCTACACCTTC. Translated, it gives CASSLGQGEDGYTF.

V usage is TRBV5-1 and J usage is TRBJ2-7; possibly TRBD1 for D (5 bases). CDR3 length: 16 amino acids. Germline-derived CDR1 and CDR2 are SGHRS and YFSETQ. Trimming stripped 5 bases from V and 1 base from J, with 19 bases between. For the CDR3, the DNA is TGCGCCAGCAGTAGCCCGAGGATAGGGGCGTCCTACGAGCAGTACTTC. Amino acid sequence: CASSSPRIGASYEQYF. The variable domain in full, with the rest retrieved from reference TRBV5-1 and TRBJ2-7, is KAGVTQTPRYLIKTRGQQVTLSCSPISGHRSVSWYQQTPGQGLQFLFEYFSETQRNKGNFPGRFSGRQFSNSRSEMNVSTLELGDSALYLCASSSPRIGASYEQYFGPGTRLTVT.

Only a few counts were recorded for this clone. The rearrangement links TRBV19 to TRBJ1-1; weak D call: TRBD1 (6 bases). CDR3 length: 13 residues. Germline V CDR1 and CDR2: LNHDA, SQIVND (reference sequence). V was clipped by 9 bases and J by 5 bases, with 16 bases between them. The CDR3 loop reads CASSRVQGTEAFF. The CDR3 DNA follows: TGTGCCAGCAGCAGGGTCCAGGGGACTGAAGCTTTCTTT.

The chain combines TRBV12-5 with TRBJ2-5, with 10 bases fitting TRBD2. With 1 base clipped from V and 7 bases from J, the junction kept 6 bases outside the gene matches. Germline CDR1 is LGHNT and CDR2 is FRNRAP. CDR3 size: 15 residues. The CDR3 protein is CASGLDASGSGTQYF. The CDR3 DNA sequence: TGTGCTAGTGGTTTGGATGCTAGCGGGAGTGGGACCCAGTACTTC. Based on the CDR3 plus reference TRBV12-5 and TRBJ2-5, the full variable domain is DARVTQTPRHKVTEMGQEVTMRCQPILGHNTVFWYRQTMMQGLELLAYFRNRAPLDDSGMPKDRFSAEMPDATLATLKIQPSEPRDSAVYFCASGLDASGSGTQYFGPGTRLLVL.

This chain uses TRBV30 with TRBJ2-2; D is unclear. V shed 1 base and J shed 1 base, with 13 bases lying between them. The CDR3 runs 16 residues. CDR1 GTSNPN and CDR2 SVGIG come from the germline V gene (reference sequence). CDR3 amino acids: CAWSAPSHLNTGELFF. For the CDR3, the DNA is TGTGCCTGGAGTGCCCCCTCACATCTGAACACCGGGGAGCTGTTTTTT.

This chain joins TRBV9 and TRBJ1-1; TRBD1 matches at 8 bases. In germline, CDR1 is SGDLS, CDR2 YYNGEE. The trim removed 4 bases at V and 1 base at J, leaving 3 bases unmatched. This CDR3 has 14 residues. The CDR3 nucleotides are TGTGCCAGCAGCCTACAGGGGGAGAACACTGAAGCTTTCTTT. As protein: CASSLQGENTEAFF.

This clone was counted a few times. The chain carries TRBV5-1 and TRBJ2-7; possibly TRBD2 for D (6 bases). CDR3 length: 16 amino acids. V lost 1 base and J 5 bases, leaving 19 bases between the germline ends. Per germline, CDR1 SGHRS and CDR2 YFSETQ. The CDR3 DNA follows: TGCGCCAGCAGCTTGTACGGCCGGGAGCACCCAGACGAGCAGTACTTC. The encoded protein is CASSLYGREHPDEQYF.

The V call is TRBV28, the J call TRBJ1-2; the D gene is possibly TRBD1 (5 bases). CDR1 MDHEN and CDR2 SYDVKM come from the germline V gene. This CDR3 region has 13 residues. Deletions cut 10 bases from V and 4 bases from J, with 16 bases between. The CDR3 sequence is CATDAGTPYGYTF. The DNA for the CDR3 is TGTGCCACCGACGCGGGGACTCCCTATGGCTACACCTTC.